This TCR gamma chain comes out of a study of Vδ1+ human thymocytes. Study conclusions and caveats: Highly polyclonal TRG and TRD repertoires with Gaussian CDR3 length distributions appeared in thymus. Thymic delta-chain repertoires held 20% to 25% Vdelta2 sequences and few Vdelta3, despite high sort purity.

Comment on this clone: Its antigen is undetermined.

The sorted cells were CD3+ Vdelta1+ Vdelta2- thymocytes from alphabeta-depleted thymus. Extracted RNA was reverse transcribed into cDNA. Multiplex PCR used pooled V-gene forward primers and a constant-region reverse primer to amplify CDR3s. TCRdb called clones from the multiplex PCR reads again using CATT. Here the sample spans about 36,000 gamma-chain clones, over 20% being singletons. CDR3 size: 11 residues. Trimming cost V 3 bases and J 9 bases; bases outside gene matches: 5. The germline CDR1 and CDR2 sequences are GITISATS and ISYDGTV (reference sequence). The receptor's source is a girl younger than two who had congenital heart surgery. V gene TRGV9 combines with J gene TRGJ1 or TRGJ2. The source material was Vdelta1+ gamma-delta thymocytes from the thymus. Regarding subset: FACS-sorted CD3+ TCRalphabeta- TCRVdelta1+ TCRVdelta2- thymocytes. The CDR3, as DNA: TGTGCCTTGTGGGAGATAAGTAAGAAACTCTTT. Protein product: CALWEISKKLF.